Listed below are T cell receptor beta chains from one sample, sequenced in a study of T cell repertoires in cytomegalovirus infection. TCRdb reanalysed the reads using MiXCR and keeps one entry per CDR3 protein. The table shows 97,000 or so distinct CDR3 sequences, with 15% to 20% occurring only once. The sequenced sample was PBMCs. All receptors derive from a human donor in good health (CMV status not recorded). Some clones in this sample may be carry-over from other donors' samples. Both conserved end residues are part of each CDR3. D genes are given only for firm matches. Rows may omit the clone size; those that give it use once, few, many or a size class.

CSVEDPVDYGYTF	TGCAGCGTTGAAGATCCCGTGGACTATGGCTACACCTTC	few	TRBJ1-2	TRBV29-1	NA	13
CASSTQSSYNEQFF	TGTGCCAGTAGTACACAGAGCTCCTACAATGAGCAGTTCTTC	many	TRBJ2-1	TRBV19	NA	14
CASSSVEQGGNSPLHF	TGCGCCAGCAGCTCGGTCGAACAGGGAGGCAATTCACCCCTCCACTTT	NA	TRBJ1-6	TRBV5-1	NA	16
CASSQRQENTEAFF	TGTGCCAGCTCACAACGACAGGAGAACACTGAAGCTTTCTTT	few	TRBJ1-1	TRBV18	NA	14
CASRTAGQDHSGANVLTF	TGTGCCAGCAGAACCGCGGGACAGGACCACTCTGGGGCCAACGTCCTGACTTTC	many	TRBJ2-6	TRBV12-3/TRBV12-4	TRBD1	18
CASSFLGADTQYF	TGTGCCAGCAGCTTCCTTGGGGCAGATACGCAGTATTTT	many	TRBJ2-3	TRBV7-2	NA	13
CASSQEGQANEKLFF	TGTGCCAGCAGCCAAGAGGGACAGGCTAATGAAAAACTGTTTTTT	few	TRBJ1-4	TRBV14	TRBD1	15
CASKDRGYEQYF	TGTGCCAGCAAAGATAGGGGCTACGAGCAGTACTTC	NA	TRBJ2-7	TRBV6-1	NA	12
CSARVASGETQYF	TGCAGTGCTAGAGTTGCGTCTGGCGAGACCCAGTACTTC	NA	TRBJ2-5	TRBV20-1	NA	13
CASSAGQGNNYGYTF	TGTGCCAGCAGCGCGGGACAGGGTAATAACTATGGCTACACCTTC	many	TRBJ1-2	TRBV7-2	TRBD1	15
CASGAGQGAGELFF	TGTGCCAGCGGGGCCGGGCAGGGGGCCGGGGAGCTGTTTTTT	many	TRBJ2-2	TRBV7-2	TRBD1	14
CASSLGARDGTYEQYF	TGCGCCAGCAGCTTGGGGGCCAGGGACGGCACCTACGAGCAGTACTTC	many	TRBJ2-7	TRBV5-1	NA	16
CSASGGLNYGYTF	TGCAGTGCTTCAGGGGGCCTTAACTATGGCTACACCTTC	NA	TRBJ1-2	TRBV20-1	TRBD1	13
CASSPGGINYNEQFF	TGTGCCAGCTCACCAGGGGGCATTAATTACAATGAGCAGTTCTTC	NA	TRBJ2-1	TRBV18	NA	15
CASSFAGTYEQYF	TGTGCCAGCAGTTTCGCCGGCACCTACGAGCAGTACTTC	NA	TRBJ2-7	TRBV28	NA	13
CASSQGDRRTDTQYF	TGTGCCAGCAGCCAAGGGGACAGACGCACAGATACGCAGTATTTT	NA	TRBJ2-3	TRBV14	TRBD1	15
CASGRDVFYGYTF	TGTGCCAGCGGACGGGACGTCTTTTACGGCTACACCTTC	NA	TRBJ1-2	TRBV2	NA	13
CASSLASGKGEAFF	TGTGCCAGCAGCTTAGCTTCTGGGAAAGGTGAAGCTTTCTTT	once	TRBJ1-1	TRBV7-4	NA	14
CSVEGLPTASGNTIYF	TGCAGCGTTGAAGGACTACCGACAGCCTCTGGAAACACCATATATTTT	NA	TRBJ1-3	TRBV29-1	NA	16
CASSLASRDEQFF	TGTGCCAGCAGCTTAGCTAGCAGGGATGAGCAGTTCTTC	few	TRBJ2-1	TRBV7-2	NA	13
CSARDGTSGGGTETQYF	TGCAGTGCTAGAGATGGGACTAGCGGGGGGGGAACGGAGACCCAGTACTTC	NA	TRBJ2-5	TRBV20-1	TRBD2	17
CASSSSQGSNEQFF	TGTGCCAGCAGCTCCTCACAGGGATCGAATGAGCAGTTCTTC	many	TRBJ2-1	TRBV7-3	NA	14
CASSLGTSGGYTF	TGTGCCAGCAGCTTAGGGACCTCAGGGGGCTACACCTTC	many	TRBJ1-2	TRBV7-2	NA	13
CASTQTETQETQYF	TGTGCCAGCACCCAGACAGAGACCCAAGAGACCCAGTACTTC	few	TRBJ2-5	TRBV7-8	NA	14
CASNRLESYGYTF	TGTGCCAGCAACAGATTGGAGAGCTATGGCTACACCTTC	few	TRBJ1-2	TRBV9	NA	13
CAISVGLEKNIQYF	TGTGCCATCAGTGTAGGGCTAGAGAAAAACATTCAGTACTTC	NA	TRBJ2-4	TRBV10-3	NA	14
CASSLAGARYNSPLHF	TGCGCCAGCAGCTTGGCAGGGGCCCGCTATAATTCACCCCTCCACTTT	NA	TRBJ1-6	TRBV5-1	NA	16
CSVRQGLTDTQYF	TGCAGCGTGCGACAGGGTCTCACAGATACGCAGTATTTT	few	TRBJ2-3	TRBV29-1	TRBD1	13
CASRRDRDIQYF	TGCGCCAGCCGAAGGGATAGGGACATTCAGTACTTC	NA	TRBJ2-4	TRBV5-1	NA	12
CASSQDWAGVGYEQYF	TGCGCCAGCAGCCAAGATTGGGCAGGGGTAGGCTACGAGCAGTACTTC	many	TRBJ2-7	TRBV4-1	NA	16
CASTSRRVGSF	TGTGCCAGCACCTCCCGTAGGGTAGGCTCCTTC	NA	TRBJ1-2	TRBV6-5	NA	11
CAISEGRSPKLFF	TGTGCCATCAGTGAGGGAAGGTCTCCTAAACTGTTTTTT	NA	TRBJ1-4	TRBV10-3	NA	13
CAISESRPRTYEQYF	TGTGCCATCAGTGAGTCGAGGCCCAGAACCTACGAGCAGTACTTC	NA	TRBJ2-7	TRBV10-3	NA	15
CASSPGLADYNEQFF	TGTGCCAGCAGCCCGGGACTAGCGGATTACAATGAGCAGTTCTTC	few	TRBJ2-1	TRBV7-2	TRBD2	15
CASSPGTGLGPSEAFF	TGTGCCAGCAGCCCGGGGACAGGGCTTGGCCCATCTGAAGCTTTCTTT	few	TRBJ1-1	TRBV11-1	TRBD1	16
CASSPDLGNIQYF	TGTGCCAGCAGCCCCGACCTGGGGAACATTCAGTACTTC	many	TRBJ2-4	TRBV7-9	NA	13
CASSFQGTETQYF	TGTGCCAGCAGTTTTCAGGGTACTGAGACCCAGTACTTC	few	TRBJ2-5	TRBV12-3/TRBV12-4	NA	13
CASSPGRRAGANVLTF	TGTGCCAGCAGTCCCGGCCGGAGGGCTGGGGCCAACGTCCTGACTTTC	NA	TRBJ2-6	TRBV7-4	NA	16
CASSSQGGEKAFF	TGTGCCAGCAGCTCCCAGGGGGGGGAGAAAGCTTTCTTT	many	TRBJ1-1	TRBV7-3	TRBD1	13
CASSLRGEKLFF	TGTGCCAGCAGTTTAAGGGGGGAAAAACTGTTTTTT	many	TRBJ1-4	TRBV7-2	NA	12
CASSLDLGDEKLFF	TGTGCCAGCAGCTTGGACTTGGGAGATGAAAAACTGTTTTTT	few	TRBJ1-4	TRBV5-4	NA	14
CASSLGLSQDTQYF	TGTGCCAGCAGCTTAGGGCTAAGTCAGGATACGCAGTATTTT	many	TRBJ2-3	TRBV7-2	NA	14
CASTSRGALNTGELFF	TGTGCCAGCACCTCCCGTGGGGCCTTGAACACCGGGGAGCTGTTTTTT	NA	TRBJ2-2	TRBV28	NA	16
CSASVDRDQPQHF	TGCAGCGCTTCGGTGGACAGAGATCAGCCCCAGCATTTT	NA	TRBJ1-5	TRBV29-1	NA	13
CASSLSGTGYEQYF	TGTGCCAGCAGTTTATCGGGTACAGGCTACGAGCAGTACTTC	few	TRBJ2-7	TRBV27	NA	14